These 10 T cell receptor beta chains share one sample of origin, sequenced in a study of a mutant IDH1 vaccine in newly diagnosed glioma. Time point denoted: baseline, week 1 (first vaccination visit). Indicated treatment: pre-vaccination baseline after standard-of-care therapy. Only in-frame clones appear in the TCRdb table, and some are missing; sequencing was by immunoSEQ multiplex PCR. The sample yields 45,000 to 55,000 clones, 86% seen once. Sequenced here: PBMCs, sampled from a glioma patient treated with radiotherapy, temozolomide or both. The receptors shown here come from a man in his forties with glioma.

The chain combines TRBV5-8 with TRBJ2-7; 7 bases agree with TRBD2. J gave up 1 base and V 0 bases, and 13 bases lay outside the gene matches. This CDR3 has 18 amino acids. CDR1 is SGHTS, CDR2 YDEGEE, per germline. The CDR3, as DNA: TGTGCCAGCAGCTTGGGATTTTTGCAGCGGGACCTATCCTACGAGCAGTACTTC. Its translation is CASSLGFLQRDLSYEQYF.

The V gene is TRBV14, the J gene TRBJ2-3; D unclear. CDR1 and CDR2 from the germline V gene are SGHDN and FVKESK. The V gene lost 1 base and the J gene lost 0 bases, with 2 bases spanning the gap. The CDR3 sequence is 13 residues long. The CDR3 coding sequence is TGTGCCAGCAGCCAAGTGAGCACAGATACGCAGTATTTT. Residues: CASSQVSTDTQYF.

This chain joins TRBV19 and TRBJ1-1, with D tentatively TRBD1 (6 bases). Trimming left V 7 bases short and J 1 base short, with 22 bases between. The germline CDR1 and CDR2 sequences are LNHDA and SQIVND (reference sequence). The CDR3 is 17 amino acids. The CDR3 spells CASIPTGGRAANTEAFF. Written as DNA, the CDR3 is TGTGCCAGTATTCCTACCGGGGGCAGGGCCGCGAACACTGAAGCTTTCTTT.

V gene TRBV7-9 combines with J gene TRBJ2-1, with 7 bases that match TRBD2. Per the germline V gene, CDR1 is SEHNR and CDR2 is FQNEAQ (reference sequence). The CDR3 covers 16 residues. With 2 bases clipped from V and 9 bases from J, the junction kept 13 bases outside the gene matches. CDR3 amino acids: CASSLLGGRPATEQFF. The CDR3 coding sequence is TGTGCCAGCAGCTTACTGGGCGGGAGACCTGCTACTGAGCAGTTCTTC.

The chain recombines TRBV5-4 with TRBJ1-4, with TRBD1 identical over 7 bases. Germline V gives CDR1 SGHNT, CDR2 YYREEE (reference sequence). The CDR3 has 14 residues. V lost 4 bases and J lost 6; bases outside the gene matches: 6. The CDR3 reads CASSRGQNYEKLFF. For the CDR3, the DNA is TGTGCCAGCAGCCGGGGACAGAATTATGAAAAACTGTTTTTT.

The chain joins TRBV5-1 to TRBJ2-3; 9 bases line up with TRBD2. The CDR3 consists of 15 residues. J gave up 8 bases and V 0 bases, and 7 bases lay outside the gene matches. Germline V gene data show CDR1 as SGHRS and CDR2 as YFSETQ. CDR3 DNA sequence: TGCGCCAGCAGCTTGGTTAGCGGGAGCGAGGGTACGCAGTATTTT. It codes for CASSLVSGSEGTQYF. Using reference TRBV5-1 and TRBJ2-3 for the parts outside the CDR3, the full variable domain is KAGVTQTPRYLIKTRGQQVTLSCSPISGHRSVSWYQQTPGQGLQFLFEYFSETQRNKGNFPGRFSGRQFSNSRSEMNVSTLELGDSALYLCASSLVSGSEGTQYFGPGTRLTVL.

The chain uses TRBV7-2 and TRBJ2-5; 13 bases fit TRBD2. J lost 4 bases, V lost 2 bases, and 7 bases had no gene match. CDR1 is SGHTA and CDR2 is FQGNSA in the germline V gene. There are 17 residues in the CDR3. CDR3 nucleotide sequence: TGTGCCAGCAGCTTAATACTAGCGGGAGGGGGTGGAGAGACCCAGTACTTC. Translation gives CASSLILAGGGGETQYF.

The chain recombines TRBV18 with TRBJ2-6, with TRBD1 identical over 7 bases. With V trimmed by 3 bases and J by 4 bases, 12 bases remained unmatched. The CDR3 spans 18 residues. Germline CDR1 is KGHSH and CDR2 is LQKENI. The CDR3 loop reads CASSPGDRSLRGANVLTF. CDR3 sequence (DNA): TGTGCCAGCTCACCCGGGGACAGAAGCCTTAGGGGGGCCAACGTCCTGACTTTC.

The chain combines TRBV2 with TRBJ2-1, with 10 positions matching TRBD2. Germline-derived CDR1 and CDR2 are SNHLY and FYNNEI. This CDR3 region has 19 residues. V was clipped by 2 bases and J by 8 bases; unmatched bases: 18. The CDR3 protein is CASSELGSGLAGVWHEQFF. CDR3 nucleotide sequence: TGTGCCAGCAGTGAATTGGGGAGTGGTCTAGCGGGAGTATGGCATGAGCAGTTCTTC.

The chain recombines TRBV19 with TRBJ2-7; possibly TRBD1 or TRBD2 for D (5 bases each). The CDR3 sequence is 14 residues long. Germline V gene sequence: CDR1 LNHDA, CDR2 SQIVND (reference sequence). The V gene lost 7 bases and the J gene lost 6 bases, with 19 bases spanning the gap. Written as DNA, the CDR3 is TGTGCCAGTACCCAAACGGGGACCCCTCGCGAGCAGTACTTC. Encoded protein: CASTQTGTPREQYF.